This T cell receptor (beta chain) is from a study of blood T cell repertoires in COVID-19. Method: immunoSEQ multiplex PCR; TCRdb's copy keeps in-frame clones and lacks some. The sample yields about 200,000 clones, 84% seen once. V was clipped by 6 bases and J by 4 bases; unmatched bases: 10. CDR1 and CDR2 (germline): MNHEY, SVGAGI. This CDR3 comprises 15 residues. Source material: peripheral blood. This rearrangement joins TRBV6-5 to TRBJ2-3; 7 positions match TRBD2. The sequence derives from a woman in her seventies with active or convalescent COVID-19. The CDR3 DNA sequence: TGTGCCAGCAGACCTCTTCGAGGGAGGGCAGATACGCAGTATTTT. This translates into CASRPLRGRADTQYF.